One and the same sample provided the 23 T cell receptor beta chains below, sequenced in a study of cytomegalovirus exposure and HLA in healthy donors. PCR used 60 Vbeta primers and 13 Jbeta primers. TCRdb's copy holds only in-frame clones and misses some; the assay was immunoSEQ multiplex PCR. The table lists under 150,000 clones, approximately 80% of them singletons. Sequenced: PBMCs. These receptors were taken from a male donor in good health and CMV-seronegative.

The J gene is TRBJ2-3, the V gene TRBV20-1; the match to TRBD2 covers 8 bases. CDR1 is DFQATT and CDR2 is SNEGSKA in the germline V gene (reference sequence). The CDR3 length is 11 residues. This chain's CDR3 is CSAPWGTSQYF. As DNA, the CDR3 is TGCAGCGCACCCTGGGGGACTAGTCAGTATTTT.

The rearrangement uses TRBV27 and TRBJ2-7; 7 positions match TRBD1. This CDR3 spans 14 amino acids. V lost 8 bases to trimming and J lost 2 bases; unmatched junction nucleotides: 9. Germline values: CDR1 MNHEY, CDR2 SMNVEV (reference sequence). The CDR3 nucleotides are TGTGCCAGCCGGACGGGACAGTTAACCTACGAGCAGTACTTC. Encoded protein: CASRTGQLTYEQYF.

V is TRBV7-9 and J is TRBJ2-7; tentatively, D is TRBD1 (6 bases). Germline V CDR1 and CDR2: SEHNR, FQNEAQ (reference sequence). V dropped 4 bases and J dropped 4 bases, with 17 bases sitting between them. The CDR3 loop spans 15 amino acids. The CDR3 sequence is CASSSRQAINYEQYF. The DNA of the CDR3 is TGTGCCAGCAGCTCCCGACAGGCGATCAATTACGAGCAGTACTTC.

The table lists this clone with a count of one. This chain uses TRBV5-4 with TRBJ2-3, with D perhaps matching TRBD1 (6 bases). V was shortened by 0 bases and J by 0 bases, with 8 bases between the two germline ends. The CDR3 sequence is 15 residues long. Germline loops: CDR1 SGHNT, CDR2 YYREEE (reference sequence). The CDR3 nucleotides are TGTGCCAGCAGCTTGGACAGGGTTAGCACAGATACGCAGTATTTT. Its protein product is CASSLDRVSTDTQYF.

CDR3: CASSFRVGYTF. The CDR3 DNA reads as TGTGCCAGCAGCTTCAGGGTTGGCTACACCTTC. This chain joins TRBV11-2 and TRBJ1-2, with D maybe TRBD1 (5 bases). The length of the CDR3 is 11 residues. V shed 3 bases and J shed 7 bases, with 6 bases lying between them. Germline V gives CDR1 SGHAT, CDR2 FQNNGV.

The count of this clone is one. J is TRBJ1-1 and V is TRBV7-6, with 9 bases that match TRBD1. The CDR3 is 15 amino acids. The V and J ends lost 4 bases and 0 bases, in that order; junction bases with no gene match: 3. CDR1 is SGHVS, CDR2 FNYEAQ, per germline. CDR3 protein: CASSSRQGVNTEAFF. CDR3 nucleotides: TGTGCCAGCAGCTCCCGACAGGGGGTGAACACTGAAGCTTTCTTT.

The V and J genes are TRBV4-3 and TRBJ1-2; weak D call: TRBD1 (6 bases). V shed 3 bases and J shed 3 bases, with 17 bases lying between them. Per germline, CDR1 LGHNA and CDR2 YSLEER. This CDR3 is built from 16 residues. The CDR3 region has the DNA TGCGCCAGCAGCCAGTCCGTCATTCGGACAGACTATGGCTACACCTTC. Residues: CASSQSVIRTDYGYTF.

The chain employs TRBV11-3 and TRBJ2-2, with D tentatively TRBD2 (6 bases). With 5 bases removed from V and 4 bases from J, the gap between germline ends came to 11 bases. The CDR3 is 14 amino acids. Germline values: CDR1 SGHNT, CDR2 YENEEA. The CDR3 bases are TGTGCCAGCAGCCCGGGGACTTTCACCGGGGAGCTGTTTTTT. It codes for CASSPGTFTGELFF.

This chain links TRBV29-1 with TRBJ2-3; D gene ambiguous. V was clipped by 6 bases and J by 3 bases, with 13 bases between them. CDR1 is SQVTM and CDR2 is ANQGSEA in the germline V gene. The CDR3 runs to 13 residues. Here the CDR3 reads CSVLGQVTDTQYF. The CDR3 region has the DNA TGCAGCGTCCTTGGCCAGGTGACAGATACGCAGTATTTT.

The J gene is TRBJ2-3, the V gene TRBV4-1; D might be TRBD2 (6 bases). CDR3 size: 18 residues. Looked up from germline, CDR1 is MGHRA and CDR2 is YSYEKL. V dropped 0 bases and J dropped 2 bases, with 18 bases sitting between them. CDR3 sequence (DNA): TGCGCCAGCAGCCAAGACTCAGGCGGGGTTACGATCACAGATACGCAGTATTTT. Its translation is CASSQDSGGVTITDTQYF.

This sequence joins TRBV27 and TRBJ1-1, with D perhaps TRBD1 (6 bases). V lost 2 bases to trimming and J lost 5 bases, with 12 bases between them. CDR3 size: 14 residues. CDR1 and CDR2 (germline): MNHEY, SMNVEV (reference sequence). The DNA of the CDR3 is TGTGCCAGCAGTTTAATCGACAGGCCAACTGAAGCTTTCTTT. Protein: CASSLIDRPTEAFF.

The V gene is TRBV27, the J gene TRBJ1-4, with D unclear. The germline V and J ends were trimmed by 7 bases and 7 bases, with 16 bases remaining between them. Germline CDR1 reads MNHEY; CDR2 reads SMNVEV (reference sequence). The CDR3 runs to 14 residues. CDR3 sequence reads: CASNRLGSGEKLFF. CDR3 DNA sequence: TGTGCCAGCAACCGGTTGGGTTCGGGTGAAAAACTGTTTTTT. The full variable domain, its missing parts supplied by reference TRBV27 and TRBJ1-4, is EAQVTQNPRYLITVTGKKLTVTCSQNMNHEYMSWYRQDPGLGLRQIYYSMNVEVTDKGDVPEGYKVSRKEKRNFPLILESPSPNQTSLYFCASNRLGSGEKLFFGSGTQLSVL.

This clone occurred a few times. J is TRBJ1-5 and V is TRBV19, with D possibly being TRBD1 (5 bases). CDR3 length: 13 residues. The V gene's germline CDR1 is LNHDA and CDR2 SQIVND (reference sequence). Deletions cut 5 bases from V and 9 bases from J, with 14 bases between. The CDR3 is CASSEGEGAPQHF. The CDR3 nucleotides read TGTGCCAGTAGTGAAGGGGAGGGTGCGCCCCAGCATTTT.

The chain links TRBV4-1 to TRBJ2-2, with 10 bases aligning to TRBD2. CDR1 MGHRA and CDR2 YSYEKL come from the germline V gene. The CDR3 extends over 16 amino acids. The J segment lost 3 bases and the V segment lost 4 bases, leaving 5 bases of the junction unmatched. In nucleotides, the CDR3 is TGCGCCAGCAGCCCCAAGCGGGGGGGACACACCGGGGAGCTGTTTTTT. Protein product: CASSPKRGGHTGELFF.

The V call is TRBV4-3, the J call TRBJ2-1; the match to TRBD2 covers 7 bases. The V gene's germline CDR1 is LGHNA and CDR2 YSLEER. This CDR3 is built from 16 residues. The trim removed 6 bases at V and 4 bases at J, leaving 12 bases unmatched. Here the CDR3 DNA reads TGCGCCAGCAGTCCCAGTCCCCGGGGGGTATACAATGAGCAGTTCTTC. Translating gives CASSPSPRGVYNEQFF.

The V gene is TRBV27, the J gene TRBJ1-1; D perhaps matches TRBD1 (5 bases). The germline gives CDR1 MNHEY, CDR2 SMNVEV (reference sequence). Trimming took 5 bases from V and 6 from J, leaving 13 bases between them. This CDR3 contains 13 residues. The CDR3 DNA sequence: TGTGCCAGCAGTCCATACGGGGGGGCTGAAGCTTTCTTT. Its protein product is CASSPYGGAEAFF.

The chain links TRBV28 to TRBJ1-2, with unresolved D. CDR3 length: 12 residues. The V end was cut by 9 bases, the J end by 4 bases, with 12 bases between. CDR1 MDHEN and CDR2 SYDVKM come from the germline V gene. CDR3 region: CASSEVLYGYTF. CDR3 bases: TGTGCCAGTTCTGAGGTCCTCTATGGCTACACCTTC.

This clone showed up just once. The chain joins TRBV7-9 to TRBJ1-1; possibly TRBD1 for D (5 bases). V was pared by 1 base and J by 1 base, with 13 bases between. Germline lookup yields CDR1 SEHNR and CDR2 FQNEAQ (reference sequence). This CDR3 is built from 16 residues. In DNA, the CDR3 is TGTGCCAGCAGCTTAGGGTCGGGGGGAAGGAACACTGAAGCTTTCTTT. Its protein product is CASSLGSGGRNTEAFF.

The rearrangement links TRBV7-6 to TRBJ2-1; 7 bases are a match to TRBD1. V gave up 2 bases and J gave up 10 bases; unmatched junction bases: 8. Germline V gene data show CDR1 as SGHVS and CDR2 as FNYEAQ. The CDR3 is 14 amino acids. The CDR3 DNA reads TGTGCCAGCAGCTTAAACAGGGGAATTGGGGAGCAGTTCTTC. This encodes CASSLNRGIGEQFF.

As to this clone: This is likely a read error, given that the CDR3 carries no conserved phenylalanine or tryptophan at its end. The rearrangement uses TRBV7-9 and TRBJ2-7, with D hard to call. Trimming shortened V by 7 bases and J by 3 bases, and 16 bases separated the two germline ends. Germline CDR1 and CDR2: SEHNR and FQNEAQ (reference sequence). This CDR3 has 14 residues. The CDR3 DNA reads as TGTGCCAGCACCATACACGAAACCCACTACGAGCAGTACTTG. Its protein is CASTIHETHYEQYL.

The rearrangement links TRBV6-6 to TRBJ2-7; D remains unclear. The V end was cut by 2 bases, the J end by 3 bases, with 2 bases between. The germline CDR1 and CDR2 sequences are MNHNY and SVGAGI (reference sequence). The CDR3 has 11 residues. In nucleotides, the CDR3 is TGTGCCAGCAGTTACCTCTACGAGCAGTACTTC. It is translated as CASSYLYEQYF.

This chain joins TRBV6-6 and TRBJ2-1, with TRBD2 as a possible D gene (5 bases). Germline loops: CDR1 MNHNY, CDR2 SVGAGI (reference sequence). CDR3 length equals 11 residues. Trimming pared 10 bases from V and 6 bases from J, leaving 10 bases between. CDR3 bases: TGTGCCACCGGAGAGGGCAATGAGCAGTTCTTC. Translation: CATGEGNEQFF.

CDR3: CASSYPGTDYGYTF. The CDR3, as DNA: TGTGCCAGCAGTTACCCGGGGACAGACTATGGCTACACCTTC. The chain is built from TRBV6-5 and TRBJ1-2, with 7 nucleotides matching TRBD1. Germline CDR1 and CDR2: MNHEY and SVGAGI. The V segment lost 2 bases and the J segment 3 bases; nucleotides outside the gene matches: 3. The CDR3 is 14 amino acids.